This T cell receptor beta chain emerged from a study of T-cell reconstitution after alpha-beta-depleted transplantation in children. This clonotype has ten or more counts. The TCRbeta library was prepared with unique molecular identifiers. TCRdb processed the PCR reads anew with MiXCR; each CDR3 protein has one entry. The sample holds roughly 610,000 distinct CDR3 sequences, about 10% seen once. V lost 6 bases, J lost 7 bases, and 23 bases stayed unmatched. Germline CDR1 and CDR2: DFQATT and SNEGSKA (reference sequence). The CDR3 loop spans 18 amino acids. The sample was PBMCs from the stem cell graft donor, taken from the stem cell graft. The chain combines TRBV20-1 with TRBJ2-1; 8 bases fit TRBD2. This TCR was recovered from a human donor who donated a stem cell graft to a child with acute myeloid leukemia. The CDR3 loop reads CSAPGGGRFRGGENEQFF. The CDR3, as DNA: TGCAGTGCCCCGGGGGGCGGGAGGTTCCGAGGGGGGGAGAATGAGCAGTTCTTC.